The present TCR beta chain was sequenced within a study of blood T cell repertoires in COVID-19 (dated by TCRdb to the early 2020s). The study in broad terms: Samples covering the acute and convalescent phases of COVID-19 were provided by collaborators in the United States, Italy and Spain. The material from the prospective study consisted of cDNA or gDNA derived from T cells, B-cell-depleted T cells, or PBMCs. The dataset comprised deeply sampled blood TCRbeta repertoires from subjects exposed to, actively infected with, or recovered from COVID-19. The repertoires were released in a freely available public database meant as a resource for research on the immune response to SARS-CoV-2. Samples came from the ongoing ImmuneRACE study (first 160 participants) plus 1,254 subjects from 6 global collaborators. Nearly every sample came with metadata listing a de-identified subject ID, COVID-19 status, age in years and sex. Where HLA class I and class II types were available, the types were taken from metadata supplied by the sample provider, not from assay-based typing.

TCRbeta CDR3 regions were amplified from genomic DNA using the immunoSEQ Assay, a bias-controlled multiplex PCR. In the authors' own workflow: The number of nucleated cells in each sample was estimated by amplification of reference gene primers within the assay. To quantify the absolute abundance of each unique TCRbeta CDR3 rearrangement, sequence reads were collapsed and filtered. For each sample, productive Simpson clonality was calculated as the square root of Simpson's diversity index across productive rearrangements. TCRdb provides this immuneACCESS table in a form limited to in-frame rearrangements. Some clones are lacking; in checked studies, under half of them reflect an unresolved V gene, and why the rest are absent is not known. The D gene and trimming were derived from the DNA, and the V and J assignments and clone size from that table. The sample profile shows about 120,000 clones; almost 85% of them were found once. The biggest ten clones account for just under 7.5% of the sample.

The germline V gene yields SGHTA for CDR1 and FQGNSA for CDR2. The CDR3 spans 15 residues, from the cysteine through the phenylalanine. Only the CDR3 part of the read is kept: 45 bases, read in frame from the first base. V is cut back by 5 bases and J by 4 bases, with 10 bases in the junction unmatched. Study-level results and caveats: Clinical and demographic metadata were provided uncurated, with the amount varying by source and participant.

Whole blood was collected in K2EDTA tubes by collaborating institutions according to the institutions' own protocols. For TCRbeta analysis, collaborator samples were shipped as frozen whole blood, as isolated PBMCs, or as DNA extracted from either sample type. Details on this clone: Its antigen remains undetermined. There are no base qualities to consult, and no much larger clone falls within one base.

The receptor comes from a man aged 65 to 85 with active or convalescent COVID-19. The sample was peripheral blood. This sequence uses TRBV7-2 and TRBJ2-7; the central 8 bases match TRBD1. The CDR3 corresponds to CASSPGQGFGYEQYF. At the DNA level, the sequence is TGTGCCAGCAGCCCCGGACAGGGTTTCGGTTACGAGCAGTACTTC.